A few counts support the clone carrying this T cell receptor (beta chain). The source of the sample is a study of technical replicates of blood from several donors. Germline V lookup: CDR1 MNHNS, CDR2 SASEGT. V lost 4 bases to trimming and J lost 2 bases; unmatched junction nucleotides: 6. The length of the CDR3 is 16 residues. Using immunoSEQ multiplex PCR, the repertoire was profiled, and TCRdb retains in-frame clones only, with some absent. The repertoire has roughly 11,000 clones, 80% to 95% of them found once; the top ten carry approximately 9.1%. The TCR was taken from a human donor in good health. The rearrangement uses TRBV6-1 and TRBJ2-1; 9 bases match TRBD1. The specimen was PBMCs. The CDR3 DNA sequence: TGTGCCAGCAGTGCCCTGGGACAGGGACCCTACAATGAGCAGTTCTTC. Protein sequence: CASSALGQGPYNEQFF.